These 17 T cell receptor beta chains came from one sample sequenced in a study of response to subunit inactivated influenza vaccine. TCRdb recomputed calls from the RT-PCR reads with MiXCR, one row per CDR3 protein. The top ten clones hold approximately 12% of a sample with almost 600,000 distinct CDR3 sequences, 14% of them seen once. Sequencing used PBMCs from blood, obtained 11 to 12 days after vaccination. The receptors originated from a man between 45 and 60 years old who received an inactivated influenza vaccine.

Only a few counts were recorded for this clonotype. The chain carries TRBV29-1 and TRBJ1-1; D ambiguous. V was trimmed by 5 bases and J by 1 base, leaving 14 bases between them. The CDR3 length is 14 residues. Germline lookup yields CDR1 SQVTM and CDR2 ANQGSEA. The CDR3 DNA reads as TGCAGCGTTACAGCCAGGTTATCGAACACTGAAGCTTTCTTT. Amino acid sequence: CSVTARLSNTEAFF.

This chain links TRBV7-2 with TRBJ2-1; TRBD2 aligns across 9 bases. The length of the CDR3 is 16 residues. J was trimmed by 2 bases and V by 6 bases; bases with no gene match: 8. The germline V gene encodes CDR1 SGHTA and CDR2 FQGNSA. This CDR3 reads CASSRSAGGAYNEQFF. As DNA, the CDR3 is TGTGCCAGCAGTAGATCCGCGGGGGGGGCCTACAATGAGCAGTTCTTC.

CDR3 sequence: CASSLVTLTGTSGTTSTDTQYF. In nucleotides, the CDR3 is TGCGCCAGCAGCTTGGTTACCTTGACCGGGACTAGCGGGACCACTAGCACAGATACGCAGTATTTT. The rearrangement joins TRBV5-1 to TRBJ2-3, with 13 positions matching TRBD2. This CDR3 has 22 amino acids. J lost 0 bases, V lost 0 bases, and 16 bases had no gene match. The V gene's germline CDR1 is SGHRS and CDR2 YFSETQ.

The CDR3, as DNA: TGCAGTGCCACAGGCGTCAGATACAATGAGCAGTTCTTC. The encoded protein is CSATGVRYNEQFF. V and J are TRBV20-1 and TRBJ2-1; TRBD1 is a possible D gene (5 bases). This CDR3 has 13 amino acids. Trimming took 6 bases from V and 4 from J, leaving 13 bases between them. CDR1 is DFQATT and CDR2 is SNEGSKA in the germline V gene (reference sequence).

The chain recombines TRBV5-6 with TRBJ1-4, with a weak D call TRBD1 (5 bases). The CDR3 is 13 residues long. V was trimmed by 4 bases and J by 8 bases, leaving 12 bases between them. Germline lookup yields CDR1 SGHDT and CDR2 YYEEEE. The CDR3 reads CASSQRGEEKLFF. For the CDR3, the DNA is TGTGCCAGCAGCCAGCGAGGGGAAGAAAAACTGTTTTTT.

The chain uses TRBV12-2 and TRBJ1-1. TRBV12-2 is reported as a pseudogene. CDR3 length equals 16 residues. This chain's CDR3 is CASRLPGSDLGTEAFF. The CDR3 DNA reads TGTGCAAGTCGCCTGCCGGGAAGCGACCTGGGCACTGAAGCTTTCTTT.

The chain recombines TRBV7-3 with TRBJ1-1; D is possibly TRBD1 (5 bases). Trimming stripped 0 bases from V and 5 bases from J, with 13 bases between. Germline CDR1 is SGHTA and CDR2 is FQGTGA. The CDR3 runs 15 residues. The CDR3 region has the DNA TGTGCCAGCAGCTTAACCCCAGACCGGGGGACTGAAGCTTTCTTT. It codes for CASSLTPDRGTEAFF.

CDR3: CASSPQGGGYTF. As DNA, the CDR3 is TGTGCCAGCAGCCCCCAGGGCGGTGGCTACACCTTC. The chain links TRBV7-9 to TRBJ1-2, with a possible D match to TRBD1 (5 bases). V was trimmed by 5 bases and J by 7 bases, leaving 11 bases between them. Germline V gene lookup returns CDR1 SEHNR and CDR2 FQNEAQ (reference sequence). This CDR3 has 12 amino acids.

The rearrangement uses TRBV12-3 or TRBV12-4 and TRBJ1-5; 7 bases line up with TRBD1. The CDR3 contains 17 residues. The J segment lost 0 bases and the V segment lost 6 bases, leaving 11 bases of the junction unmatched. This chain's CDR3 is CASSPPRQGYSNQPQHF. The CDR3, as DNA: TGTGCCAGCAGCCCACCCCGACAGGGATATAGCAATCAGCCCCAGCATTTT.

This clonotype was recorded a few times. This chain connects TRBV9 to TRBJ1-4; maybe TRBD1 (5 bases). The CDR3 runs 15 residues. The V gene lost 0 bases and the J gene lost 1 base, with 7 bases spanning the gap. The germline V gene encodes CDR1 SGDLS and CDR2 YYNGEE. CDR3 sequence: CASSVGGETNEKLFF. For the CDR3, the DNA is TGTGCCAGCAGCGTAGGAGGGGAAACTAATGAAAAACTGTTTTTT.

The chain links TRBV29-1 to TRBJ2-1; tentative D call: TRBD2 (6 bases). Germline V gives CDR1 SQVTM, CDR2 ANQGSEA. The CDR3 contains 11 residues. Trimming took off 5 bases at V and 7 bases at J, with 9 bases between the two ends. DNA of the CDR3: TGCAGCGTTCATGGGGGGAATGAGCAGTTCTTC. Amino acid sequence: CSVHGGNEQFF.

This clonotype was seen more than once but under ten times. This sequence joins TRBV9 and TRBJ2-7; D not resolved. The germline V gene encodes CDR1 SGDLS and CDR2 YYNGEE. The CDR3 is 14 amino acids. V lost 0 bases and J lost 3, with 10 bases in between. The CDR3: CASSVDSSGYEQYF. The CDR3 DNA reads TGTGCCAGCAGCGTAGATAGTTCGGGCTACGAGCAGTACTTC. Filled out from reference TRBV9 and TRBJ2-7, the complete variable domain reads DSGVTQTPKHLITATGQRVTLRCSPRSGDLSVYWYQQSLDQGLQFLIQYYNGEERAKGNILERFSAQQFPDLHSELNLSSLELGDSALYFCASSVDSSGYEQYFGPGTRLTVT.

This rearrangement joins TRBV12-3 or TRBV12-4 to TRBJ2-5; D is possibly TRBD1 (5 bases). The CDR3 totals 14 residues. Trimming pared 3 bases from V and 2 bases from J, leaving 10 bases between. As DNA, the CDR3 is TGTGCCAGCAGTTTCTCAGGACAACAAGAGACCCAGTACTTC. Protein: CASSFSGQQETQYF.

There are a few counts of this clonotype. This chain links TRBV20-1 with TRBJ1-5; D perhaps matches TRBD1 (5 bases). CDR1 is DFQATT, CDR2 SNEGSKA, per germline (reference sequence). This CDR3 has 12 residues. The V end was cut by 3 bases, the J end by 6 bases, with 9 bases between. This chain's CDR3 is CSARGGGQPQHF. For the CDR3, the DNA is TGCAGTGCTAGGGGGGGGGGTCAGCCCCAGCATTTT.

The chain links TRBV7-2 to TRBJ2-1, with D unclear. The V and J ends lost 2 bases and 5 bases respectively, with 10 bases between them. This CDR3 comprises 14 residues. Germline V gene sequence: CDR1 SGHTA, CDR2 FQGNSA. The CDR3 nucleotides read TGTGCCAGCAGCTTAACTCCCCAGGACAATGAGCAGTTCTTC. Its protein product is CASSLTPQDNEQFF.

The gene calls are TRBV7-2 and TRBJ2-1; possibly TRBD2 for D (6 bases). The germline CDR1 and CDR2 sequences are SGHTA and FQGNSA. The V end lost 4 bases, the J end lost 7 bases, and 20 bases lay between the germline ends. The CDR3 length is 16 residues. For the CDR3, the DNA is TGTGCCAGCAGCTATTCAGGGACTCAAGGGAGGAATGAGCAGTTCTTC. This codes for CASSYSGTQGRNEQFF.

This clonotype was detected a few times. V is TRBV11-2 and J is TRBJ1-1, with TRBD1 identical over 10 bases. CDR3 length: 13 amino acids. Germline-derived CDR1 and CDR2 are SGHAT and FQNNGV. Trimming removed 6 bases from V and 6 bases from J; junction bases left unmatched: 4. The CDR3 nucleotides read TGTGCCAGCAGAAACGGACAGGGGGCTGAAGCTTTCTTT. This translates into CASRNGQGAEAFF.